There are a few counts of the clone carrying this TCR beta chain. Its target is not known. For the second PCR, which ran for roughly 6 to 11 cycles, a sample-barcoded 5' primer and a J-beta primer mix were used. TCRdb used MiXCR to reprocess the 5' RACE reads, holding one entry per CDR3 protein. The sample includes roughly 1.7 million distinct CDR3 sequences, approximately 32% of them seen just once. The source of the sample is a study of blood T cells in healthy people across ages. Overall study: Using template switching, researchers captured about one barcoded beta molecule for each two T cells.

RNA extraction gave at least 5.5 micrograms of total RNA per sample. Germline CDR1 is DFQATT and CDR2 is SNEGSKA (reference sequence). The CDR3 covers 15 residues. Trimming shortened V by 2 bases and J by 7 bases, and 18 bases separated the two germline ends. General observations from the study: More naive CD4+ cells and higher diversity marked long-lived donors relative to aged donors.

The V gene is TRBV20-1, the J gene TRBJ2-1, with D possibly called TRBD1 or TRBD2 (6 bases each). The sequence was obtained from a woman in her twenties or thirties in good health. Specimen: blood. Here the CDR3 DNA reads TGCAGTGCTAGACCTAGGGGGGAGGTACGGAATGAGCAGTTCTTC. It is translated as CSARPRGEVRNEQFF.